Included here is one TCR beta chain sequence, with context. Its antigen remains unidentified. This entry belongs to a study of cytomegalovirus exposure and HLA in healthy donors. Study-wide results and caveats: It was confirmed in vitro that a few of the CMV-associated chains were specific for CMV antigens. Later analysis identified a missense DCLRE1C variant that was linked to TCR beta V- and J-gene trimming. Within a later analysis, the majority of CMV-associated TCR beta chains appeared HLA-restricted. Most TCR sequences were uncommon, yet certain public TCRs appeared in many donors.

PCR used 60 Vbeta primers and 13 Jbeta primers. Profiling relied on immunoSEQ multiplex PCR, and the TCRdb table lists in-frame clones only, not all of them. Of 150,000 to 200,000 clones in the sample, roughly four fifths are singletons; the top ten hold just over 2%. Germline lookup yields CDR1 ENHRY and CDR2 SYGVKD. The CDR3 has 12 residues. The TCR sequence derives from a woman between 18 and 30 years old in good health and CMV-seropositive. Material: PBMCs. This chain links TRBV10-3 with TRBJ2-5; D remains ambiguous. Judging by the DNA end, TRBJ2-7 fits better; the J call may be wrong. CDR3 nucleotide sequence: TGTGCCATCAGTGCAACCGCTTACGAGCAGTACTTC. Protein: CAISATAYEQYF.